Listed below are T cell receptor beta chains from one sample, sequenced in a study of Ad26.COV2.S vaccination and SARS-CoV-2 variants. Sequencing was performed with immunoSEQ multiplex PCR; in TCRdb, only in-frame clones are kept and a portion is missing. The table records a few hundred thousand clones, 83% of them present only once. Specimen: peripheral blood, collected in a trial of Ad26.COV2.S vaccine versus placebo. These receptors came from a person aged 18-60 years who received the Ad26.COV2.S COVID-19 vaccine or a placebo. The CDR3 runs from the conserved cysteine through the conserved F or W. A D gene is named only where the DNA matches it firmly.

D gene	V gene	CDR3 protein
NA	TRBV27	CASTIAFGPYSNQPQHF
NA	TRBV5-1	CASGPQRTSTDTQYF
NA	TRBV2	CASGDRLLGYNEQFF
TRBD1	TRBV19	CASSTSRQGGDTQYF
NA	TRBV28	CASRGHATYSNQPQHF
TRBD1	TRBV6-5	CASSQGQAAYEQYF
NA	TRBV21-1	CASSKVAGGKYEQYF
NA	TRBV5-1	CASSLQGAYYEQYF
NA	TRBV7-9	CASSPRGISYNEQFF
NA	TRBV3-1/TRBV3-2	CASRDSGAQTEAFF
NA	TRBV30	CAWTGGGGPTETQYF
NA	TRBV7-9	CASSLGHSTRWYGYTF
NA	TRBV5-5	CASSLLGRVGEQYF
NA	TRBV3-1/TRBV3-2	CASSQDWYGPDTEAFF
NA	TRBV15	CATSRDSHYEQYF
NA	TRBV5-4	CASSLDQATSSYEQYF
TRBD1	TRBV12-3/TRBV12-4	CASSPRDRGGYTF
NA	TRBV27	CASSFDRSSGNTIYF
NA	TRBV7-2	CASSLDGPYNEQFF
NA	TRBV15	CATSRDAGRLNTEAFF
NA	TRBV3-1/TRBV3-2	CASSQDWRGRYEQFF
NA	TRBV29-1	CSVTRDSTRIGYTF
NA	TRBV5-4	CASSLGRWVSGANVLTF
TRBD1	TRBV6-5	CASSFDRGQPQHF
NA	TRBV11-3	CASSSQSSYNEQFF
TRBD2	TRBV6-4	CASSDGTSGGNEQFF
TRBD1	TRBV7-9	CASTKAGTGPYEQYF
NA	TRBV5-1	CASSSRGGNGYTF
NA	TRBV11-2	CASSLVSWFSDSPLHF
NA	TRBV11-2	CASSLYLEPVKTYQYF
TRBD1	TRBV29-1	CSAGQGYNEQFF
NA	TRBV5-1	CASSSDISNTGELFF
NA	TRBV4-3	CASSRRGDTEAFF
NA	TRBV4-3	CASSQGAAGNTIYF
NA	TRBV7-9	CASSPPSGQETQYF
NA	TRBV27	CASTTKQGRGWLYEQYF
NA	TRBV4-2	CASSSDQTYEQYF